This T cell receptor beta chain was recovered during a study of blood T cells in healthy people across ages (dated by TCRdb to between 2014 and 2016). Study-level background: Template switching captured roughly one uniquely barcoded TCR beta cDNA molecule per two T cells in model experiments. To avoid experimental bias, donors of different ages were distributed randomly across sequencing lanes. Two additional independent replicas of 1 million unique cDNA reads from the same blood draw were analyzed for two donors (one aged 18 to 30 and one aged 80 or older). Using deep sequencing normalized with unique cDNA molecular identifiers, the study measured how TCR beta repertoire diversity changes with age. Donors were grouped into four age groups: young (average 16 years), middle-aged (roughly 37), aged (around 60) and long-lived (over 80). The study at large found these results: A strong correlation was found between observed TCR beta diversity and the percentage of naive T cells measured by flow cytometry. As age increased, observed TCR beta diversity per million T cells dropped in a roughly linear way, and a significant reduction was already evident by age about 40. The long-lived group showed more naive CD4+ T cells, fewer expanded clones and increased TCR diversity than the aged group, suggesting age selection. Estimates of total diversity based on one million sequenced T cells were considered lower bounds and underestimates. Donor CMV infection status was unknown, potentially confounding age-related changes in expanded clonotypes. Because profiling used bulk unsorted PBMCs, naive and antigen-experienced compartments could not be compared conclusively.

CDR1 and CDR2 were assigned from the germline V gene as SGHTA and FQGNSA. Its CDR3 holds 15 amino acids, cysteine through phenylalanine. Here the CDR3 DNA is all that survives: 45 bases in frame from base 1. Trimming at the junction amounts to 2 bases on V and 0 bases on J, and the germline ends lie 8 bases apart. Libraries were made using 5' RACE. The reads were generated on an Illumina HiSeq 2500. A second PCR of about 6 to 11 cycles was performed with a sample-barcoded 5' primer and a J-beta primer mix. A template-switch 5' adaptor carrying 12 random nucleotides introduced a unique molecular identifier onto each TCR beta cDNA molecule. Each sample yielded at least 2.5 million CDR3-containing paired-end reads. First-strand cDNA synthesis was performed from all RNA using the Mint cDNA synthesis kit, with priming by a TRBC-specific oligonucleotide. After uracil-DNA glycosylase treatment, a first 18-cycle PCR used universal primers M1SS and BC2_uni_R on all cDNA. In the authors' own workflow: For normalization, 1 million high-quality reads were randomly selected from each sample, with every read carrying a distinct molecular identifier. Reads with shared molecular identifiers were discarded instead of being binned into consensus sequences. MiTCR, set to a Q25 quality threshold and the strictest error-elimination algorithm, was used for CDR3 identification, clonotype clustering and error correction. Lower-bound total TCR beta diversity was estimated with a nonparametric unseen species model using Euler transformation. The public reads were reprocessed in TCRdb via fastp at Q25 and MiXCR, keeping in-frame beta chains. Every entry covers one CDR3 protein and lists the most common genes and DNA from its rows. The authors' filters were not applied to this entry. In all, the sample holds fewer than 800,000 distinct CDR3 sequences, and around half of those were seen once. The ten biggest clones cover 30% to 35% of the sample.

The roughly 39 donors, aged about 6 to 100 years, were systemically healthy Caucasian individuals from Russia. Each donor gave around 9.8 milliliters of peripheral blood, collected into EDTA-treated Vacutainer tubes. Ficoll-Paque density-gradient centrifugation was used to isolate PBMCs, with at least 7 million per sample. Total RNA was extracted from PBMCs with Trizol reagent, with at least 6 micrograms obtained per sample. For every donor, an aliquot of PBMCs went through flow cytometry to measure the percentages of naive CD45RAhigh/CD27high T cells. Notes on this clonotype: Its antigen is unknown. No base quality values were provided; no much bigger clone lies one nucleotide off.

What was sequenced was blood. This TCR came from a woman aged 55 to 70 in good health. The sequence is built from TRBV7-2 and TRBJ1-3, with no reliable assignment of the D segment. The bases read TGTGCCAGCAGCTTACGGGCCCACTCTGGAAACACCATATATTTT. Its amino acids are CASSLRAHSGNTIYF.